These 21 T cell receptor beta chains were all obtained from the same sample, sequenced in a study of blood T cells in healthy people across ages. A second PCR of roughly 6 to 12 cycles used a sample-barcoded 5' primer and a J-beta primer mix. TCRdb re-called the 5' RACE reads through MiXCR, storing one row per CDR3 protein. The sample carries 800,000 or so distinct CDR3 sequences, 25% recorded once. These data were also filed under a second study, of T cells of mothers and their children.

Sample: blood. The receptors stem from a boy aged 5 to 17 in good health.

The chain joins TRBV29-1 to TRBJ2-5; maybe TRBD1 (5 bases). The assigned J gene may be wrong: the sequence end matches TRBJ2-7 better. In germline, CDR1 is SQVTM, CDR2 ANQGSEA. CDR3 length equals 13 residues. As DNA, the CDR3 is TGCAGCGTTGAAATAGGGGTTCCCTACGAGCAGTACTTC. Its protein product is CSVEIGVPYEQYF.

The CDR3: CASSLSGNLINYGYTF. In nucleotides, the CDR3 is TGTGCCAGCAGCCTGTCAGGGAATTTAATTAACTATGGCTACACCTTC. The rearrangement uses TRBV7-8 and TRBJ1-2, with D perhaps matching TRBD1 (5 bases). CDR1 and CDR2 (germline): SGHVS, FQNEAQ. The CDR3 is 16 amino acids. The V and J ends lost 5 bases and 1 base respectively, with 17 bases between them.

This clonotype was picked up a small number of times. CDR3 sequence: CASSLGLQGPYGYTF. The CDR3 nucleotides are TGTGCCAGCAGCTTAGGCCTACAGGGGCCCTATGGCTACACCTTC. This chain connects TRBV11-2 to TRBJ1-2; 7 nucleotides line up with TRBD1. This CDR3 has 15 amino acids. Germline V CDR1 and CDR2: SGHAT, FQNNGV. V lost 1 base and J lost 4; bases outside the gene matches: 6.

The DNA of the CDR3 is TGTGCCAGCATAGATAATGGGGGAAGCAATCAGCCCCAGCATTTT. This codes for CASIDNGGSNQPQHF. The chain is built from TRBV2 and TRBJ1-5, with D maybe TRBD1 (5 bases). The CDR3 contains 15 residues. V lost 7 bases to trimming and J lost 1 base, with 14 bases between them. Germline V lookup: CDR1 SNHLY, CDR2 FYNNEI.

V usage is TRBV29-1 and J usage is TRBJ2-1; 8 nucleotides agree with TRBD2. Germline assignment: CDR1 SQVTM and CDR2 ANQGSEA. V lost 3 bases and J lost 1; bases outside the gene matches: 5. This CDR3 contains 15 residues. CDR3 loop: CSVEKASGSYNEQFF. The CDR3 coding sequence is TGCAGCGTTGAGAAGGCTAGCGGGTCCTACAATGAGCAGTTCTTC.

This clonotype has just a few counts. This chain links TRBV7-2 with TRBJ1-5, with D unresolved. V lost 5 bases and J lost 0, with 5 bases in between. The germline V gene has CDR1 SGHTA and CDR2 FQGNSA. The CDR3 totals 13 residues. The CDR3 region has the DNA TGTGCCAGCAGCACTTATAGCAATCAGCCCCAGCATTTT. It specifies CASSTYSNQPQHF.

The chain is built from TRBV12-5 and TRBJ1-2, with TRBD1 matching over 9 bases. The trim removed 2 bases at V and 4 bases at J, leaving 8 bases unmatched. Germline V gene lookup returns CDR1 LGHNT and CDR2 FRNRAP. The CDR3 loop spans 16 amino acids. CDR3 region: CASGLPYRGHRYGYTF. The DNA for the CDR3 is TGTGCTAGTGGTTTGCCGTACAGGGGGCATCGCTATGGCTACACCTTC.

A single count supports this clonotype. The rearrangement joins TRBV6-2 or TRBV6-3 to TRBJ2-5; a possible D gene is TRBD2 (6 bases). V lost 4 bases, J lost 0 bases, and 15 bases lay in between. The CDR3 spans 16 residues. From germline, CDR1 is MNHEY and CDR2 SVGEGT. The CDR3 DNA reads as TGTGCCAGCAGTTCTCCTAGCGACCTTTACCAAGAGACCCAGTACTTC. This encodes CASSSPSDLYQETQYF.

The genes are TRBV6-1 and TRBJ2-7, with D maybe TRBD2 (5 bases). Germline CDR1 is MNHNS and CDR2 is SASEGT. The V gene lost 5 bases and the J gene lost 2 bases, with 13 bases spanning the gap. The CDR3 covers 14 residues. The CDR3 here is CASSPDWGTYEQYF. In nucleotides, the CDR3 is TGTGCCAGCAGTCCGGACTGGGGAACCTACGAGCAGTACTTC.

This clonotype was counted only a few times. The chain combines TRBV11-2 with TRBJ2-7; D gene ambiguous. Trimming removed 4 bases at V and 2 bases at J, with 12 bases between. The CDR3 runs 14 residues. Looked up from germline, CDR1 is SGHAT and CDR2 is FQNNGV. Here the CDR3 DNA reads TGTGCCAGCAGCTCCCGGACCGCTGCCTACGAGCAGTACTTC. Its translation is CASSSRTAAYEQYF. The whole variable domain, filled in from reference TRBV11-2 and TRBJ2-7, reads EAGVAQSPRYKIIEKRQSVAFWCNPISGHATLYWYQQILGQGPKLLIQFQNNGVVDDSQLPKDRFSAERLKGVDSTLKIQPAKLEDSAVYLCASSSRTAAYEQYFGPGTRLTVT.

V gene TRBV7-3 combines with J gene TRBJ2-3; 9 bases agree with TRBD2. The CDR3 has 16 residues. V dropped 4 bases and J dropped 4; count of bases not matched to a gene: 9. From germline, CDR1 is SGHTA and CDR2 FQGTGA. This CDR3 is CASSSGTSILADTQYF. DNA for the CDR3: TGTGCCAGCAGCTCCGGGACTAGCATCTTGGCAGATACGCAGTATTTT.

Of note for this clonotype: Being one base from a much bigger clone, this may be a read error. The V gene is TRBV5-1, the J gene TRBJ2-4, with D possibly being TRBD1 or TRBD2 (7 bases each). CDR1 SGHRS and CDR2 YFSETQ come from the germline V gene. This CDR3 is 13 amino acids long. Trimming cost V 4 bases and J 8 bases, with 13 bases left between them. CDR3 coding DNA: TGCGCCAGCAGCGTCCCAGGGGGGGACATTCAGTACTTC. It codes for CASSVPGGDIQYF. The full variable domain, with the rest looked up from reference TRBV5-1 and TRBJ2-4, is KAGVTQTPRYLIKTRGQQVTLSCSPISGHRSVSWYQQTPGQGLQFLFEYFSETQRNKGNFPGRFSGRQFSNSRSEMNVSTLELGDSALYLCASSVPGGDIQYFGAGTRLSVL.

This chain connects TRBV20-1 to TRBJ2-7; maybe TRBD1 (5 bases). This CDR3 comprises 14 residues. Per the germline V gene, CDR1 is DFQATT and CDR2 is SNEGSKA (reference sequence). Deletions cut 0 bases from V and 3 bases from J, with 12 bases between. This CDR3 reads CSARDGARDYEQYF. CDR3 DNA sequence: TGCAGTGCTAGAGATGGGGCTAGGGACTACGAGCAGTACTTC.

This chain uses TRBV7-2 with TRBJ2-1; D is possibly TRBD1 (7 bases). Gene TRBJ2-7 matches the end of the DNA better, so the J call may be wrong. Per the germline V gene, CDR1 is SGHTA and CDR2 is FQGNSA. This CDR3 comprises 15 residues. CDR3 DNA sequence: TGTGCCAGCAGCTCCCGCGGGACAGCCGCCTACGAGCAGTACTTC. Protein sequence: CASSSRGTAAYEQYF.

This sequence joins TRBV4-2 and TRBJ2-6; 11 bases align to TRBD1. With 2 bases clipped from V and 0 bases from J, the junction kept 9 bases outside the gene matches. CDR3 length equals 20 residues. Germline-derived CDR1 and CDR2 are LGHNA and YNFKEQ. CDR3 coding DNA: TGTGCCAGCAGCCAAAGGAACTCAGGACAGGGGGCCTCTGGGGCCAACGTCCTGACTTTC. Translation gives CASSQRNSGQGASGANVLTF.

The J gene is TRBJ1-2, the V gene TRBV12-3 or TRBV12-4, with TRBD1 matching 8 bases. V dropped 6 bases and J dropped 8; count of bases not matched to a gene: 14. The CDR3 is 15 amino acids. As DNA, the CDR3 is TGTGCCAGCAGCCCCACCATATCCGGACAGGGAGGCTACACCTTC. Translating gives CASSPTISGQGGYTF.

This clonotype was observed a few times. This sequence joins TRBV18 and TRBJ1-2, with 7 bases matching TRBD1. With 5 bases clipped from V and 8 bases from J, the junction kept 11 bases outside the gene matches. The CDR3 is 14 amino acids. Germline V lookup: CDR1 KGHSH, CDR2 LQKENI. This CDR3 reads CASSSGQLVGGYTF. The DNA of the CDR3 is TGTGCCAGCTCATCGGGACAGTTGGTAGGGGGCTACACCTTC.

The chain employs TRBV5-1 and TRBJ2-2, with unresolved D. This CDR3 comprises 15 residues. Looked up from germline, CDR1 is SGHRS and CDR2 is YFSETQ. With 3 bases removed from V and 5 bases from J, the gap between germline ends came to 14 bases. CDR3 coding DNA: TGCGCCAGCAGCTGGACGCTCACCGGGACCGGGGAGCTGTTTTTT. This sequence encodes CASSWTLTGTGELFF.

The chain joins TRBV7-9 to TRBJ1-4, with D possibly matching TRBD1 (5 bases). The CDR3 loop spans 15 amino acids. Trimming took 5 bases from V and 7 from J, leaving 17 bases between them. Germline CDR1 reads SEHNR; CDR2 reads FQNEAQ (reference sequence). This chain's CDR3 is CASSLPWGVGEKLFF. Written as DNA, the CDR3 is TGTGCCAGCAGCCTACCCTGGGGGGTTGGTGAAAAACTGTTTTTT. Drawing the rest from reference TRBV7-9 and TRBJ1-4, the complete variable domain is DTGVSQNPRHKITKRGQNVTFRCDPISEHNRLYWYRQTLGQGPEFLTYFQNEAQLEKSRLLSDRFSAERPKGSFSTLEIQRTEQGDSAMYLCASSLPWGVGEKLFFGSGTQLSVL.

The chain has TRBV27 and TRBJ2-5; the D is unclear. This CDR3 has 13 residues. Trimming took 5 bases from V and 3 from J, leaving 10 bases between them. Germline loops: CDR1 MNHEY, CDR2 SMNVEV (reference sequence). CDR3 protein: CASSIRWEETQYF. DNA for the CDR3: TGTGCCAGCAGTATCCGATGGGAAGAGACCCAGTACTTC.

This clonotype was seen a few times. The chain is built from TRBV4-3 and TRBJ1-4; D perhaps matches TRBD1 (6 bases). Trimming pared 6 bases from V and 0 bases from J, leaving 14 bases between. Germline V gene data show CDR1 as LGHNA and CDR2 as YSLEER. CDR3 length: 16 residues. The CDR3 here is CASSPGQTPTNEKLFF. The CDR3 DNA reads as TGCGCCAGCAGTCCCGGACAGACGCCAACTAATGAAAAACTGTTTTTT.